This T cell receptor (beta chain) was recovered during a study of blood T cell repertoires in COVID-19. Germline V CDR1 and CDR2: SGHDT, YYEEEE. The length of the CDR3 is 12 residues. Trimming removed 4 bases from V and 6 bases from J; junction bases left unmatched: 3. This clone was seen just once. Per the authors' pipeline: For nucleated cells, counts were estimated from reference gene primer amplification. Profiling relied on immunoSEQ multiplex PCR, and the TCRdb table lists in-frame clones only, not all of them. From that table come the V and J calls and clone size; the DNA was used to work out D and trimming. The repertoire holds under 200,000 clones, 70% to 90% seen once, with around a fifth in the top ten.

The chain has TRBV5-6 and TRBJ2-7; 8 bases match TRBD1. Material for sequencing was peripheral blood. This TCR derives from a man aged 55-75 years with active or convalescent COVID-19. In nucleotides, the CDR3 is TGTGCCAGCAGCCTGGACAGGGCCGAGCAGTACTTC. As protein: CASSLDRAEQYF.